The entry below describes one TCR beta chain. The antigen it binds to is not known. Base qualities were left out, and no much larger clone turns up one base away. The data were obtained in a study of blood T cell repertoires in COVID-19 (dated by TCRdb to between 2020 and 2021). At the level of the whole study: Samples covering the acute and convalescent phases of COVID-19 were provided by collaborators in the United States, Italy and Spain. Nearly every sample came with metadata listing a de-identified subject ID, COVID-19 status, age in years and sex. Subjects who had been exposed to COVID-19, were actively infected with it, or had recovered from it provided the deeply sampled blood TCRbeta repertoires that made up the dataset. The material from the prospective study consisted of cDNA or gDNA derived from T cells, B-cell-depleted T cells, or PBMCs. Where HLA class I and class II types were available, the types were taken from metadata supplied by the sample provider, not from assay-based typing. A freely available public database, intended as a resource for researchers studying the immune response to SARS-CoV-2, is where the repertoires were released. Samples were obtained from the ongoing ImmuneRACE study (first 160 participants) and from some 1,200 subjects provided by 6 global collaborators.

Study-level results and caveats: The amount of clinical and demographic metadata varied by source and participant and was provided uncurated.

The CDR1 and CDR2 encoded by the germline V gene (reference sequence) are SEHNR and FQNEAQ. Here V drops 5 bases and J drops 0 bases, and the junction holds 13 bases not matched to any gene. Including the terminal cysteine and phenylalanine, the CDR3 comprises 19 residues. The retained sequence is limited to the CDR3, 57 bases, with the frame set at the first base. TCRbeta CDR3 regions were amplified from genomic DNA using the immunoSEQ Assay, a bias-controlled multiplex PCR. The paper's processing steps were these. Nucleated cell counts per sample were estimated from amplification of reference gene primers within the assay. Sequence reads were collapsed and filtered to measure the absolute abundance of every unique TCRbeta CDR3 rearrangement. Productive Simpson clonality was computed per sample as the square root of Simpson's diversity index over productive rearrangements. The source is immuneACCESS, and TCRdb retained only in-frame sequences with V and J called. Part of the clones is not carried over; for the studies checked, unresolved V genes explain less than half of this, and the remainder is unexplained. The DNA was the basis for D and trimming; V, J and clone size are from that table. The sample yields just over 150,000 clones; roughly 82% were counted once. The ten largest clones capture 5.5% to 7.5% of the sample.

At one collaborating source in Seattle, patients were enrolled during active infection and were followed longitudinally through the course of disease. Collaborating institutions collected whole blood in K2EDTA tubes following their own protocols. Collaborator samples were shipped for TCRbeta analysis as frozen whole blood, isolated PBMCs, or DNA extracted from either sample type. Sequencing was done on a sample of peripheral blood. This sequence originates from a woman aged 40-49 years with COVID-19, enrolled during active disease. The rearranged segments are TRBV7-9 and TRBJ2-1; TRBD2 agrees with 10 junctional bases. The DNA sequence follows: TGTGCCAGCAGCCTCTCGATTGGTAGCGGGGGGAGCTCCTACAATGAGCAGTTCTTC. This is translated as CASSLSIGSGGSSYNEQFF.